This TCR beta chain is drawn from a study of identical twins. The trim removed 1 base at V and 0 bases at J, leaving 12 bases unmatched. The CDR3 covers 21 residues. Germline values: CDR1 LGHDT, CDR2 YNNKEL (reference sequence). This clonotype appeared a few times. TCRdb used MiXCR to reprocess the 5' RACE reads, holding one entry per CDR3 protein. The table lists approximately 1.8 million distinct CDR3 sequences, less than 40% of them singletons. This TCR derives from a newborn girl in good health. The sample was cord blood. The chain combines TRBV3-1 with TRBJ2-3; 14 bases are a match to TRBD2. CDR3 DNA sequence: TGTGCCAGCAGCCAAGGAGGCGGACTAGCGGGGGGTACCTCTAGCACAGATACGCAGTATTTT. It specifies CASSQGGGLAGGTSSTDTQYF.